The source of this TCR beta chain is a study of T cell repertoires in cytomegalovirus infection. Study details: CMV epitopes used comprised recently identified HLA-C-restricted ones and well-studied HLA-B-restricted ones. Indications of both CMV infection and matching HLA type were provided by public TCR beta signatures.

Study-wide results and limits: It was HLA-C-restricted CMV-specific TCR beta clonotypes that dominated the response ex vivo. Accumulated public TCR beta family frequency recognized individuals carrying CMV together with the relevant HLA.

The germline V gene encodes CDR1 MGHRA and CDR2 YSYEKL. The CDR3 length is 18 residues. The V end was cut by 4 bases, the J end by 2 bases, with 21 bases between. This clonotype has more than one count but fewer than ten. Antigen unknown. MiXCR was run by TCRdb on the reads, yielding one entry per CDR3 protein. The sample includes hundreds of thousands of distinct CDR3 sequences, around 30% seen only once; the top ten take more than 12%. This clonotype was obtained from a human donor in good health (CMV status not recorded). Some clones in this sample may be carry-over from other donors' samples. Specimen: cultured CD8+ T cells from PBMCs, collected from culture after CMV antigen stimulation. The V call is TRBV4-1, the J call TRBJ1-5, with a possible D match to TRBD1 (6 bases). DNA for the CDR3: TGCGCCAGCAGCCGAGAAGTTGAAGGCCGGGGGCGCAATCAGCCCCAGCATTTT. Amino acids: CASSREVEGRGRNQPQHF.